This paragraph covers one T cell receptor beta chain sequence. The data derive from a study of T cell changes during pregnancy in multiple sclerosis. Profiling relied on immunoSEQ multiplex PCR, and the TCRdb table lists in-frame clones only, not all of them. The sample has tens of thousands of clones, more than 85% seen once. V dropped 0 bases and J dropped 7; count of bases not matched to a gene: 10. Germline loops: CDR1 MGHRA, CDR2 YSYEKL. The CDR3 has 17 amino acids. Specimen: peripheral blood, collected in the first trimester of pregnancy. This TCR derives from a female donor with multiple sclerosis, enrolled in a pregnancy study. This sequence joins TRBV4-1 and TRBJ1-5; 9 positions agree with TRBD1. The CDR3 protein is CASSQDSMGQGTQPQHF. The CDR3 nucleotides read TGCGCCAGCAGCCAAGATTCCATGGGACAGGGCACCCAGCCCCAGCATTTT.